This entry is about one T cell receptor beta chain. This entry belongs to a study of T-cell memory formation after mild COVID-19. From germline, CDR1 is SGHTA and CDR2 FQGNSA. Germline trimming cut 5 bases from V and 5 bases from J; bases unmatched to any gene: 11. CDR3 length: 15 amino acids. Each CDR3 protein gets one entry after TCRdb re-called the 5' RACE reads with MiXCR. The table includes about 340,000 distinct CDR3 sequences, around 14% detected once. Sequencing input: PBMCs or a T cell subset sorted from them (not recorded which). This clonotype originated in a man between 18 and 29 years old who had mild COVID-19 (a few samples of this study predate the infection). Cell type and time point are not known. The chain links TRBV7-2 to TRBJ2-7; 8 bases align to TRBD1. CDR3 sequence reads: CASSPVGQGGDEQYF. Here the CDR3 DNA reads TGTGCCAGCAGCCCCGTTGGACAGGGAGGCGACGAGCAGTACTTC.